These 20 T cell receptor beta chains were all obtained from the same sample, sequenced in a study of T cells in Graves' hyperthyroidism and ophthalmopathy. RNA transcripts were the template for amplifying TCR beta CDR3 regions. First-round RT-PCR with HTBI primers amplified the TCR CDR3 region. Each CDR3 protein is one row after TCRdb ran MiXCR on the multiplex PCR reads. The sample holds hundreds of thousands of distinct CDR3 sequences, 12% to 15% seen once. The sample taken for sequencing was blood. These receptors originate from a woman aged 18-35 years with Graves' hyperthyroidism.

This clonotype has at least ten counts. The chain uses TRBV12-3 or TRBV12-4 and TRBJ2-1; D uncertain. The CDR3 has 15 amino acids. Trimming stripped 6 bases from V and 0 bases from J, with 12 bases between. As DNA, the CDR3 is TGTGCCAGCAGCCTCCCCAGCATCTCCTACAATGAGCAGTTCTTC. It specifies CASSLPSISYNEQFF.

A few counts support this clonotype. A much larger clone lies one base from this, so it may be a read error. The chain is built from TRBV7-9 and TRBJ2-5; 8 nucleotides line up with TRBD1. The CDR3 has 16 residues. After removal of 5 bases from V and 4 bases from J, the junction contained 12 bases not matched to a gene. In germline, CDR1 is SEHNR, CDR2 FQNEAQ (reference sequence). The CDR3 sequence is CASSHYSGQGGETQYF. Here the CDR3 DNA reads TGTGCCAGCAGCCATTACTCCGGACAGGGCGGAGAGACCCAGTACTTC.

This clonotype appeared a few times. The chain combines TRBV7-9 with TRBJ2-1, with D hard to call. V lost 1 base, J lost 10 bases, and 17 bases lay in between. In germline, CDR1 is SEHNR, CDR2 FQNEAQ (reference sequence). CDR3 length equals 15 residues. The CDR3 region is CASSLEGWQTAEQFF. The CDR3 coding sequence is TGTGCCAGCAGCTTAGAAGGTTGGCAAACGGCCGAGCAGTTCTTC.

J is TRBJ1-4 and V is TRBV27; D unclear. The CDR3 totals 14 residues. Per germline, CDR1 MNHEY and CDR2 SMNVEV (reference sequence). The V and J ends lost 6 bases and 8 bases respectively, with 16 bases between them. The CDR3 is CASSPWQTVEKLFF. DNA for the CDR3: TGTGCCAGCAGCCCTTGGCAGACCGTCGAAAAACTGTTTTTT.

In this sample, this clonotype turned up once. The CDR3 bases are TGTGCCAGCAGCGTACGGACTAGCGGCACAGATACGCAGTATTTT. It encodes CASSVRTSGTDTQYF. V gene TRBV9 combines with J gene TRBJ2-3, with TRBD2 identical over 9 bases. The CDR3 length is 15 residues. V gave up 1 base and J gave up 1 base; unmatched junction bases: 1. Germline V gene sequence: CDR1 SGDLS, CDR2 YYNGEE. The full variable domain, completed using reference TRBV9 and TRBJ2-3, is DSGVTQTPKHLITATGQRVTLRCSPRSGDLSVYWYQQSLDQGLQFLIQYYNGEERAKGNILERFSAQQFPDLHSELNLSSLELGDSALYFCASSVRTSGTDTQYFGPGTRLTVL.

This clonotype occurred many times. The chain joins TRBV12-5 to TRBJ2-7; D remains unclear. The V end was cut by 5 bases, the J end by 2 bases, with 16 bases between. The CDR3 has 15 amino acids. Germline CDR1 LGHNT, CDR2 FRNRAP. The CDR3 region has the DNA TGTGCTAGTGGTCCGGGCCTTCGCAAGACCTACGAGCAGTACTTC. This gives the protein CASGPGLRKTYEQYF.

This clonotype was counted ten times or more. The genes are TRBV20-1 and TRBJ2-7; 10 bases align to TRBD2. The CDR3 contains 17 residues. Looked up from germline, CDR1 is DFQATT and CDR2 is SNEGSKA (reference sequence). With V trimmed by 6 bases and J by 3 bases, 17 bases remained unmatched. CDR3 DNA: TGCAGTGCCCCGATAATAGTGGCTAGCGGGAGAGGCTACGAGCAGTACTTC. This codes for CSAPIIVASGRGYEQYF.

This clonotype appeared many times. V gene TRBV6-2 or TRBV6-3 combines with J gene TRBJ2-1; 10 positions agree with TRBD1. Germline CDR1 is MNHEY and CDR2 is SVGEGT. The CDR3 has 24 amino acids. With V trimmed by 5 bases and J by 7 bases, 35 bases remained unmatched. The CDR3 spells CASSQRGQGRWISRTGAMDNEQFF. The CDR3 bases are TGTGCCAGCAGTCAACGGGGACAGGGGCGATGGATAAGTAGGACAGGGGCGATGGATAATGAGCAGTTCTTC.

With regard to this clonotype: This may come from a read error, since a much larger clone is one base off. This chain links TRBV6-1 with TRBJ2-1; D is undetermined. There are 19 residues in the CDR3. V gave up 7 bases and J gave up 12 bases, with 37 bases separating them. The germline CDR1 and CDR2 sequences are MNHNS and SASEGT. The CDR3 protein is CASMMEPVQAPSPTIAQFF. Written as DNA, the CDR3 is TGTGCCAGCATGATGGAGCCAGTCCAAGCCCCCAGCCCCACAATTGCGCAGTTCTTC.

This clonotype came up many times. The chain recombines TRBV2 with TRBJ1-5; TRBD1 agrees at 7 bases. V lost 2 bases to trimming and J lost 0 bases; unmatched junction nucleotides: 7. The CDR3 sequence is 17 residues long. Per the germline V gene, CDR1 is SNHLY and CDR2 is FYNNEI. This chain's CDR3 is CASSESATGPSNQPQHF. The CDR3, as DNA: TGTGCCAGCAGTGAAAGTGCGACAGGGCCTAGCAATCAGCCCCAGCATTTT. The whole variable domain, filled in from reference TRBV2 and TRBJ1-5, reads EPEVTQTPSHQVTQMGQEVILRCVPISNHLYFYWYRQILGQKVEFLVSFYNNEISEKSEIFDDQFSVERPDGSNFTLKIRSTKLEDSAMYFCASSESATGPSNQPQHFGDGTRLSIL.

This clonotype was seen many times. The chain joins TRBV20-1 to TRBJ1-5, with D perhaps matching TRBD1 (6 bases). V gave up 3 bases and J gave up 4 bases, with 13 bases separating them. The CDR3 is 14 residues long. CDR1 is DFQATT and CDR2 is SNEGSKA in the germline V gene (reference sequence). CDR3 sequence: CSAREGGSNQPQHF. The CDR3 DNA is TGCAGTGCTAGGGAGGGGGGTTCAAATCAGCCCCAGCATTTT.

This chain connects TRBV12-3 or TRBV12-4 to TRBJ2-7, with TRBD2 matching over 8 bases. Trimming cost V 8 bases and J 5 bases; bases outside gene matches: 8. The CDR3 covers 13 residues. The CDR3 sequence: CASREGVWDEQYF. The CDR3 coding sequence is TGTGCCAGCCGGGAGGGGGTTTGGGACGAGCAGTACTTC.

This chain uses TRBV29-1 with TRBJ1-1; D ambiguous. This CDR3 has 13 amino acids. Germline V CDR1 and CDR2: SQVTM, ANQGSEA. V lost 5 bases and J lost 7, with 17 bases in between. The CDR3 DNA follows: TGCAGCGTTTCCACCGGGAGGTTGGTTGAAGCTTTCTTT. It codes for CSVSTGRLVEAFF.

This clonotype was recorded once. This sequence joins TRBV7-9 and TRBJ2-3, with D possibly TRBD1 on 5 matching bases. Trimming stripped 2 bases from V and 5 bases from J, with 14 bases between. The germline CDR1 and CDR2 sequences are SEHNR and FQNEAQ (reference sequence). The CDR3 is made up of 15 amino acids. CDR3 protein: CASSLPGKHGDTQYF. The CDR3 bases are TGTGCCAGCAGCTTACCAGGGAAGCACGGAGATACGCAGTATTTT.

Many counts were recorded for this clonotype. The CDR3 DNA reads as TGTGCCAGCAGGAGCGGAGCGACTTACAATGAGCAGTTCTTC. Amino acid sequence: CASRSGATYNEQFF. The chain employs TRBV6-1 and TRBJ2-1; D might be TRBD2 (5 bases). The V end lost 6 bases, the J end lost 4 bases, and 13 bases lay between the germline ends. The CDR3 extends over 14 amino acids. Germline CDR1 and CDR2: MNHNS and SASEGT.

This clonotype was observed many times. The chain joins TRBV27 to TRBJ1-1; 7 bases agree with TRBD1. Germline V lookup: CDR1 MNHEY, CDR2 SMNVEV (reference sequence). The CDR3 extends over 13 amino acids. V dropped 6 bases and J dropped 3; count of bases not matched to a gene: 4. Written as DNA, the CDR3 is TGTGCCAGCAGCTTAGGACAGGACACTGAAGCTTTCTTT. This sequence encodes CASSLGQDTEAFF.

The table lists this clonotype with a few counts. The gene calls are TRBV7-8 and TRBJ2-1, with 7 nucleotides matching TRBD2. The CDR3 consists of 19 residues. The germline gives CDR1 SGHVS, CDR2 FQNEAQ. V lost 5 bases and J lost 5; bases outside the gene matches: 21. The CDR3 loop is CASSIFPKGRVKDHNEQFF. The DNA for the CDR3 is TGTGCCAGCAGCATATTCCCGAAAGGGAGGGTCAAAGACCACAATGAGCAGTTCTTC.

This clonotype was seen many times. J is TRBJ2-3 and V is TRBV5-1; the D is unclear. Trimming left V 4 bases short and J 4 bases short, with 16 bases between. This CDR3 has 15 amino acids. CDR1 and CDR2 from the germline V gene are SGHRS and YFSETQ. CDR3 coding DNA: TGCGCCAGCAGCATGACACAGAGAAGGGCAGATACGCAGTATTTT. Encoded protein: CASSMTQRRADTQYF.

The chain is built from TRBV7-2 and TRBJ1-2; D gene uncertain. Germline V gives CDR1 SGHTA, CDR2 FQGNSA. The germline V and J ends were trimmed by 5 bases and 6 bases, with 25 bases remaining between them. The CDR3 runs to 17 residues. The DNA of the CDR3 is TGTGCCAGCAGCGCCCGACGAAGGGCCTTCTTCCCCCATGGCTACACCTTC. The encoded protein is CASSARRRAFFPHGYTF.

This chain links TRBV6-5 with TRBJ2-1; D is unclear. Between the trimmed V and J ends, which lost 2 bases and 7 bases, there was a span of 18 bases. Germline CDR1 reads MNHEY; CDR2 reads SVGAGI. This CDR3 is built from 16 residues. The chain's CDR3 is CASSYAATQKRNEQFF. The CDR3 region has the DNA TGTGCCAGCAGTTACGCAGCAACCCAAAAGCGAAATGAGCAGTTCTTC.